A selection of T cell receptor beta chains follows, all from one sample in a study of blood T cell repertoires in COVID-19. The repertoire was sequenced with immunoSEQ multiplex PCR; TCRdb's copy has only in-frame clones and lacks some. This table holds around 200,000 clones, about 84% found once. Source material: peripheral blood. These receptors were obtained from a human donor in a cohort sampled during active COVID-19. The CDR3 runs from the conserved cysteine through the conserved F or W. D genes are given only for firm matches. The size of a clone is reported for some rows only, either as once, few or many, or as a class for expanded clones.

-	TRBV11-2	TRBJ1-4	-	TGTGCCAGCAGCTTAGACAGGGGTGAAAAACTGTTTTTT	CASSLDRGEKLFF
TRBD2	TRBV5-1	TRBJ2-3	-	TGCGCCAGCAGCGGGACTAGCGGGGGGGATACGCAGTATTTT	CASSGTSGGDTQYF
-	TRBV19	TRBJ2-6	-	TGTGCCAGTAGATCCCAGCAGGCCTCTGGGGCCAACGTCCTGACTTTC	CASRSQQASGANVLTF
TRBD2	TRBV7-2	TRBJ2-7	-	TGTGCCAGCAGCTCGGGACTAGCGGATTACGAGCAGTACTTC	CASSSGLADYEQYF
-	TRBV12-3/TRBV12-4	TRBJ1-1	once	TGTGCCAGCAGTTTACTAAGGGAGACTGAAGCTTTCTTT	CASSLLRETEAFF
-	TRBV5-4	TRBJ2-5	-	TGTGCCAGCAGCCAAGATGGGGGGGCTTGGCAAGAGACCCAGTACTTC	CASSQDGGAWQETQYF
TRBD1	TRBV9	TRBJ2-2	-	TGTGCCAGTAATAACAGGGGGAACACCGGGGAGCTGTTTTTT	CASNNRGNTGELFF
TRBD1	TRBV19	TRBJ1-2	-	TGTGCCAGTACCGCCGGGACAGTTAACTATGGCTACACCTTC	CASTAGTVNYGYTF
TRBD1	TRBV19	TRBJ1-2	-	TGTGCCAGTAGTATTAATGAGCAGGGGGTTTTTGGAGGCTACACCTTC	CASSINEQGVFGGYTF
TRBD1	TRBV6-5	TRBJ2-1	-	TGTGCCAGCAGTTCTACGTGGGACAGCAAAACCCATGAGCAGTTCTTC	CASSSTWDSKTHEQFF
TRBD2	TRBV5-1	TRBJ2-1	-	TGCGCCAGCAGCTTGGGTAGCGGGGGGGCCCATGAGCAGTTCTTC	CASSLGSGGAHEQFF
-	TRBV18	TRBJ2-7	-	TGTGCCAGCTCACGTACAGGGAGAGAGCAGTACTTC	CASSRTGREQYF
TRBD1	TRBV10-3	TRBJ1-1	-	TGTGCCATCAGCGGACAGGGTGAACAAGGGAGGACTGAAGCTTTCTTT	CAISGQGEQGRTEAFF
TRBD2	TRBV29-1	TRBJ2-5	-	TGCAGCGTTGCCCGAGAGCGGGGAGCCCTCGGGGAGACCCAGTACTTC	CSVARERGALGETQYF
TRBD1	TRBV27	TRBJ1-2	-	TGTGCCAGCCGCGGACAGGGTTGGTATGGCTACACCTTC	CASRGQGWYGYTF
-	TRBV19	TRBJ1-5	-	TGTGCCAGTAGTGGAGATACGGTCCCTGGGCAGCCCCAGCATTTT	CASSGDTVPGQPQHF
TRBD1	TRBV27	TRBJ2-7	-	TGTGCCAGCAGTTTAGGGACAGACTACGAGCAGTACTTC	CASSLGTDYEQYF
-	TRBV6-5	TRBJ1-5	-	TGTGCCAGCCACAGGGTCCGCAATCAGCCCCAGCATTTT	CASHRVRNQPQHF
-	TRBV2	TRBJ1-2	once	TGTGCCAGCAGTGACTCACGGGGGGGAGCTAACTATGGCTACACCTTC	CASSDSRGGANYGYTF
-	TRBV3-1/TRBV3-2	TRBJ1-1	-	TGTGCCAGCAGCCAAGTTACAGGGTACGGCACTGAAGCTTTCTTT	CASSQVTGYGTEAFF
-	TRBV11-3	TRBJ2-3	-	TGTGCCAGCAGCGCAAGCTTCCCGGCGGGCACAGATACGCAGTATTTT	CASSASFPAGTDTQYF
-	TRBV30	TRBJ2-7	-	TGTGCCTGGAACGTGCGGGCCTACGAGCAGTACTTC	CAWNVRAYEQYF
-	TRBV5-1	TRBJ1-1	-	TGCGCCAGCAGCTTGGTTGGATATCCTCGAGGGAACACTGAAGCTTTCTTT	CASSLVGYPRGNTEAFF
TRBD1	TRBV19	TRBJ1-2	-	TGTGCCAGTAGTATAGTGAGGACAGGATATGGCTACACCTTC	CASSIVRTGYGYTF
TRBD1	TRBV9	TRBJ1-6	-	TGTGCCAGCAGCAAGACCGGGACAGGGAATTCACCCCTCCACTTT	CASSKTGTGNSPLHF
-	TRBV7-3	TRBJ2-1	-	TGTGCCAGCAGCCTCGGTCAAGCGAATGAGCAGTTCTTC	CASSLGQANEQFF
TRBD1	TRBV15	TRBJ2-7	-	TGTGCCACCAGCTACCAACCGGACAGGGGCTACGAGCAGTACTTC	CATSYQPDRGYEQYF
TRBD2	TRBV7-2	TRBJ2-3	-	TGTGCCAGCAGCTTAGCCCCGATAGCGGGGGGCAGGACAGATACGCAGTATTTT	CASSLAPIAGGRTDTQYF
TRBD1	TRBV7-2	TRBJ1-3	-	TGTGCCAGCAGCTTATGGACAGGAAACTCTGGAAACACCATATATTTT	CASSLWTGNSGNTIYF
-	TRBV9	TRBJ1-2	-	TGTGCCAGCAGCACTACCGGGACTTTCGGGGGCTACACCTTC	CASSTTGTFGGYTF
-	TRBV25-1	TRBJ1-5	-	TGTGCCAGCAGTGAAGCAGGGGTGAGTCAGCCCCAGCATTTT	CASSEAGVSQPQHF
-	TRBV19	TRBJ2-7	-	TGTGCCAGTAGGCAGGGCTACGAGCAGTACTTC	CASRQGYEQYF
-	TRBV6-2/TRBV6-3	TRBJ2-7	once	TGTGCCAGCAGTTATCTCGGTGAGCAGTACTTC	CASSYLGEQYF
-	TRBV7-3	TRBJ2-1	-	TGTGCCAGCAGCTTTGGGGGGTCGTACAATGAGCAGTTCTTC	CASSFGGSYNEQFF
-	TRBV6-5	TRBJ1-6	-	TGTGCCAGCAGCCGTGACAAAGGCCGGTCACCCCTCCACTTT	CASSRDKGRSPLHF
TRBD1	TRBV7-9	TRBJ2-1	-	TGTGCCAGCAGCCCAGGACAGGGGGCAAATGAGCAGTTCTTC	CASSPGQGANEQFF
TRBD1	TRBV7-9	TRBJ2-1	-	TGTGCCAGCAGCTTGAACAGGGGTTCTGTAAATGAGCAGTTCTTC	CASSLNRGSVNEQFF
-	TRBV6-6	TRBJ2-5	-	TGTGCCAGCAGTTCCCGGGGGTCCGTAGAGACCCAGTACTTC	CASSSRGSVETQYF
TRBD1	TRBV18	TRBJ1-3	-	TGTGCCAGCTCACCAGACCTCAGGGGGTTCTCTGGAAACACCATATATTTT	CASSPDLRGFSGNTIYF
TRBD1	TRBV7-9	TRBJ1-2	-	TGTGCCAGCAGCTTAGCCGGGACAGGGACGCATGGCTACACCTTC	CASSLAGTGTHGYTF
-	TRBV6-1	TRBJ2-1	-	TGTGCCAGCAGTGAGAAGAGCTCCTACAATGAGCAGTTCTTC	CASSEKSSYNEQFF
TRBD1	TRBV25-1	TRBJ1-6	few	TGTGCCAGCAGAGATAGACAGGGATCACCCCTCCACTTT	CASRDRQGSPLHF
TRBD1	TRBV9	TRBJ2-7	-	TGTGCCAGCAGCGCGGGACAGAACTACGAGCAGTACTTC	CASSAGQNYEQYF
-	TRBV5-4	TRBJ2-3	-	TGTGCCAGCAGCTTGCGCGGGGGCCTCACAGATACGCAGTATTTT	CASSLRGGLTDTQYF
TRBD1	TRBV4-1	TRBJ2-7	-	TGCGCCAGCAGCCAAGCCTGGACAGGGTTTTATGAGTACGAGCAGTACTTC	CASSQAWTGFYEYEQYF